Following are 9 T cell receptor beta chains from one sample sequenced in a study of cytomegalovirus exposure and HLA in healthy donors. Both 60 Vbeta primers and 13 Jbeta primers went into the PCR. TCRdb keeps only in-frame clones here, not all; method: immunoSEQ multiplex PCR. The sample carries 150,000 to 180,000 clones, more than 70% recorded once. The sequenced sample was PBMCs. These receptors came from a woman aged 40 to 55 in good health and CMV-seropositive.

The chain links TRBV13 to TRBJ2-7; D might be TRBD2 (5 bases). The germline gives CDR1 PRHDT, CDR2 FYEKMQ (reference sequence). The ends were cut back, 5 bases at V and 9 bases at J, with 14 bases in the middle. This CDR3 comprises 12 residues. CDR3 DNA sequence: TGTGCCAGCAGCCTGGGCAAGGGAGTGCAGTACTTC. Its protein product is CASSLGKGVQYF.

V gene TRBV9 combines with J gene TRBJ2-7; D perhaps matches TRBD1 (5 bases). The V end lost 0 bases, the J end lost 5 bases, and 12 bases lay between the germline ends. This CDR3 contains 14 residues. The germline gives CDR1 SGDLS, CDR2 YYNGEE. CDR3 sequence (DNA): TGTGCCAGCAGCGTAGGAGCAGGGATCAACGAGCAGTACTTC. Amino acids: CASSVGAGINEQYF.

V and J are TRBV5-1 and TRBJ2-2; 8 positions match TRBD2. CDR1 is SGHRS and CDR2 is YFSETQ in the germline V gene. This CDR3 is 13 amino acids long. Unmatched junction bases numbered 2, after V lost 4 bases and J lost 6 bases. CDR3 protein: CASSTGGPGELFF. In DNA form, the CDR3 reads TGCGCCAGCAGCACGGGAGGGCCCGGGGAGCTGTTTTTT.

The chain links TRBV11-2 to TRBJ2-5; 8 positions agree with TRBD2. With 5 bases clipped from V and 4 bases from J, the junction kept 6 bases outside the gene matches. Germline lookup yields CDR1 SGHAT and CDR2 FQNNGV. This CDR3 has 14 amino acids. CDR3 in amino acids: CASSLVTSVETQYF. The CDR3 region has the DNA TGTGCCAGCAGCCTAGTGACTAGCGTAGAGACCCAGTACTTC.

The J gene is TRBJ2-7, the V gene TRBV19; no clear D gene. V was cut by 1 base and J by 0 bases, with 10 bases left in between. The CDR3 is 15 amino acids. Germline values: CDR1 LNHDA, CDR2 SQIVND (reference sequence). The CDR3 protein is CASSIGIGSSYEQYF. The CDR3 DNA reads as TGTGCCAGTAGTATAGGAATCGGGTCCTCCTACGAGCAGTACTTC.

The genes are TRBV4-1 and TRBJ2-2; 9 bases agree with TRBD2. This CDR3 is built from 15 residues. Germline CDR1 MGHRA, CDR2 YSYEKL. J gave up 2 bases and V 2 bases, and 0 bases lay outside the gene matches. The CDR3 DNA follows: TGCGCCAGCAGCCAACTAGCGGGAAACACCGGGGAGCTGTTTTTT. Translation gives CASSQLAGNTGELFF.

The chain employs TRBV2 and TRBJ2-7; D is unresolved. Looked up from germline, CDR1 is SNHLY and CDR2 is FYNNEI. The V end was cut by 5 bases, the J end by 1 base, with 15 bases between. The CDR3 is 15 residues long. The CDR3 DNA is TGTGCCAGCAGTATCCGAGGCTTCTCGTCCTACGAGCAGTACTTC. Its protein is CASSIRGFSSYEQYF.

About this clone itself: The same CDR3 arises from other DNA sequences in this sample as well. This chain links TRBV5-1 with TRBJ2-1, with 10 nucleotides matching TRBD2. CDR1 is SGHRS and CDR2 is YFSETQ in the germline V gene. This CDR3 spans 17 amino acids. Trimming removed 0 bases from V and 2 bases from J; junction bases left unmatched: 5. CDR3 protein: CASSLVASGGPYNEQFF. The CDR3 region has the DNA TGCGCCAGCAGCTTGGTTGCTAGCGGGGGACCCTACAATGAGCAGTTCTTC.

The chain recombines TRBV19 with TRBJ1-5; no clear D gene. The CDR3 is made up of 13 amino acids. CDR1 is LNHDA, CDR2 SQIVND, per germline (reference sequence). Trimming cost V 6 bases and J 6 bases, with 12 bases left between them. The CDR3 DNA reads TGTGCCAGTAGCGATGGGCGGGTTCAGCCCCAGCATTTT. Protein product: CASSDGRVQPQHF.